This T cell receptor (beta chain) was obtained from a study of T cell responses to AZD1222 COVID-19 vaccine. Findings of the study overall: Vaccine-related CD4 TCRs covered spike, predominating at 160-218 and 743-854. Donor demographics were predominantly white British with a female majority; clonal diversity may be underestimated.

Assay: immunoSEQ multiplex PCR; the TCRdb copy retains only in-frame clones and omits some. The data contain more than 70,000 clones, about 89% of them singletons. A remark on this clone: Its target is not known.

Germline values: CDR1 DFQATT, CDR2 SNEGSKA (reference sequence). The CDR3 contains 12 residues. V lost 3 bases and J 4 bases, leaving 9 bases between the germline ends. Here the sequenced sample was peripheral blood, taken 28 days after the second AZD1222 dose. The chain is built from TRBV20-1 and TRBJ1-2; no clear D. This receptor was taken from an adult who received the AZD1222 COVID-19 vaccine. CDR3 region: CSASPDIYGYTF. In DNA, the CDR3 is TGCAGTGCTAGTCCCGACATCTATGGCTACACCTTC.